These T cell receptor beta chains were read from a single sample in a study of beta chain features in type 1 diabetes. Using immunoSEQ multiplex PCR, the repertoire was profiled, and TCRdb retains in-frame clones only, with some absent. The sample yields about 150,000 clones, about 9.4% seen once. Sequences were obtained from naive CD4+ T cells from blood. The receptors shown here come from a young man in good health. CDR3s leave out the opening cysteine and the closing phenylalanine or tryptophan. Fields, in order: D gene, V gene, clone size, J gene, CDR3 protein. The D gene is left open where the match is weak. Size is stated for part of the rows, as once, few or many counts, or as a class when the clone is expanded.

D gene: -; V gene: TRBV6-5; clone size: -; J gene: TRBJ1-1; CDR3 protein: ASSYRQGMNTEAF
D gene: TRBD1; V gene: TRBV7-9; clone size: few; J gene: TRBJ2-7; CDR3 protein: ASSFIGTGSYEQY
D gene: -; V gene: TRBV20-1; clone size: -; J gene: TRBJ2-7; CDR3 protein: SASLEDEQY
D gene: TRBD1; V gene: TRBV30; clone size: -; J gene: TRBJ2-7; CDR3 protein: AGAWTGEQY
D gene: TRBD1; V gene: TRBV7-3; clone size: -; J gene: TRBJ1-2; CDR3 protein: ASSLQGARGYT
D gene: -; V gene: TRBV18; clone size: -; J gene: TRBJ2-1; CDR3 protein: ATTPARLNEQF
D gene: TRBD1; V gene: TRBV7-2; clone size: few; J gene: TRBJ2-7; CDR3 protein: ASSPGGVRSYEQY
D gene: -; V gene: TRBV18; clone size: -; J gene: TRBJ1-3; CDR3 protein: ASSQGQTSGNTIY
D gene: TRBD1; V gene: TRBV7-2; clone size: many; J gene: TRBJ2-7; CDR3 protein: ASSPTGYEQY
D gene: -; V gene: TRBV6-6; clone size: once; J gene: TRBJ1-3; CDR3 protein: ASSYWLGNTIY
D gene: TRBD2; V gene: TRBV7-8; clone size: -; J gene: TRBJ2-7; CDR3 protein: ASSFFRLADDYEQY
D gene: -; V gene: TRBV18; clone size: few; J gene: TRBJ1-4; CDR3 protein: ASSPPGVTNEKLF
D gene: -; V gene: TRBV6-6; clone size: few; J gene: TRBJ1-2; CDR3 protein: ASSYSSTAERGYT
D gene: TRBD1; V gene: TRBV28; clone size: -; J gene: TRBJ2-7; CDR3 protein: ASSFRTGGSYEQY
D gene: -; V gene: TRBV18; clone size: few; J gene: TRBJ2-5; CDR3 protein: ASLTQETQY
D gene: -; V gene: TRBV19; clone size: -; J gene: TRBJ1-5; CDR3 protein: ASCRNSNQPQH
D gene: -; V gene: TRBV18; clone size: -; J gene: TRBJ2-7; CDR3 protein: ASSPPNRPYEQY
D gene: TRBD1; V gene: TRBV6-6; clone size: few; J gene: TRBJ1-5; CDR3 protein: ASSSQGGNQPQH
D gene: TRBD1; V gene: TRBV4-1; clone size: -; J gene: TRBJ1-4; CDR3 protein: ASSQQQGDNEKLF
D gene: -; V gene: TRBV4-1; clone size: few; J gene: TRBJ2-7; CDR3 protein: ASSQEVGRPYEQY
D gene: TRBD2; V gene: TRBV9; clone size: -; J gene: TRBJ2-3; CDR3 protein: ASSARLAGGQSTDTQY
D gene: -; V gene: TRBV29-1; clone size: many; J gene: TRBJ2-1; CDR3 protein: SVVPSSYNEQF
D gene: TRBD1; V gene: TRBV7-9; clone size: few; J gene: TRBJ1-5; CDR3 protein: ASSLGQDPYSNQPQH
D gene: -; V gene: TRBV5-6; clone size: -; J gene: TRBJ2-5; CDR3 protein: ASSLVIETQY
D gene: -; V gene: TRBV6-6; clone size: -; J gene: TRBJ1-6; CDR3 protein: ASSSDGQNSPLH
D gene: -; V gene: TRBV6-1; clone size: -; J gene: TRBJ1-2; CDR3 protein: ASRPGQPYGYT
D gene: TRBD1; V gene: TRBV10-3; clone size: few; J gene: TRBJ2-2; CDR3 protein: AISVTGGINTGELF
D gene: -; V gene: TRBV7-8; clone size: -; J gene: TRBJ2-6; CDR3 protein: ASSTTYNTGANVLT
D gene: -; V gene: TRBV7-2; clone size: few; J gene: TRBJ2-3; CDR3 protein: ASSLDRNPDTQY
D gene: -; V gene: TRBV2; clone size: -; J gene: TRBJ1-2; CDR3 protein: ASSRANYGYT
D gene: -; V gene: TRBV18; clone size: -; J gene: TRBJ1-1; CDR3 protein: ASTNMGGNTEAF
D gene: TRBD1; V gene: TRBV23-1; clone size: many; J gene: TRBJ2-1; CDR3 protein: ASSPGGDEQF
D gene: TRBD2; V gene: TRBV27; clone size: few; J gene: TRBJ2-4; CDR3 protein: ASSPMTSGGAPLAKNIQY
D gene: TRBD1; V gene: TRBV7-2; clone size: many; J gene: TRBJ1-2; CDR3 protein: ASSTRTGANYGYT
D gene: -; V gene: TRBV10-2; clone size: -; J gene: TRBJ2-5; CDR3 protein: ASGRLAGGETQY
D gene: -; V gene: TRBV7-7; clone size: few; J gene: TRBJ2-5; CDR3 protein: ASSSLGGRETQY
D gene: TRBD1; V gene: TRBV28; clone size: few; J gene: TRBJ1-5; CDR3 protein: ASSELSGQGATQPQH
D gene: -; V gene: TRBV11-2; clone size: few; J gene: TRBJ2-5; CDR3 protein: ASRRGGPGETQY
D gene: -; V gene: TRBV25-1; clone size: -; J gene: TRBJ2-1; CDR3 protein: ASSVRGEQF
D gene: -; V gene: TRBV4-1; clone size: few; J gene: TRBJ1-1; CDR3 protein: ASSQDQGYGAAMNTEAF
D gene: -; V gene: TRBV19; clone size: few; J gene: TRBJ1-2; CDR3 protein: ASFEYGYT
D gene: -; V gene: TRBV28; clone size: -; J gene: TRBJ1-5; CDR3 protein: ASSLGGSNQPQH
D gene: -; V gene: TRBV2; clone size: few; J gene: TRBJ2-5; CDR3 protein: ASHRGGVQETQY
D gene: -; V gene: TRBV6-1; clone size: few; J gene: TRBJ2-6; CDR3 protein: ASSILSSGANVLT
D gene: -; V gene: TRBV18; clone size: -; J gene: TRBJ2-5; CDR3 protein: ASSPIAVGLETQY
D gene: TRBD1; V gene: TRBV28; clone size: -; J gene: TRBJ2-1; CDR3 protein: ASTPGQGNEQF
D gene: TRBD1; V gene: TRBV19; clone size: few; J gene: TRBJ1-5; CDR3 protein: ASSIDRVNQPQH
D gene: -; V gene: TRBV27; clone size: -; J gene: TRBJ1-2; CDR3 protein: ASSLGAGYGYT
D gene: -; V gene: TRBV7-2; clone size: few; J gene: TRBJ2-7; CDR3 protein: ASSSNPGGYEQY
D gene: -; V gene: TRBV6-6; clone size: -; J gene: TRBJ2-1; CDR3 protein: ASSLRKDNEQF